A single sample is the source of the 27 T cell receptor beta chains below, sequenced in a study of blood T cell repertoires in COVID-19. Using immunoSEQ multiplex PCR, the repertoire was profiled, and TCRdb retains in-frame clones only, with some absent. The sample shows 75,000 or so clones, approximately 80% of them seen only once. What was sequenced was peripheral blood. Receptors were obtained from a man aged 55 to 69 with active or convalescent COVID-19.

V usage is TRBV12-3 or TRBV12-4 and J usage is TRBJ1-2; D is perhaps TRBD1 (5 bases). V was pared by 3 bases and J by 8 bases, with 13 bases between. The CDR3 extends over 13 amino acids. CDR3 in amino acids: CASSFGQGVGYTF. CDR3 nucleotide sequence: TGTGCCAGCAGTTTTGGGCAGGGCGTAGGCTACACCTTC.

This chain uses TRBV25-1 with TRBJ1-6; D ambiguous. The CDR3 extends over 15 amino acids. V dropped 0 bases and J dropped 0 bases, with 3 bases sitting between them. Germline lookup yields CDR1 MGHDK and CDR2 SYGVNS. CDR3 nucleotides: TGTGCCAGCAGTGAATATAGCTCCTATAATTCACCCCTCCACTTT. Translating gives CASSEYSSYNSPLHF.

The chain carries TRBV2 and TRBJ2-1; 13 nucleotides align to TRBD2. V gave up 8 bases and J gave up 10 bases; unmatched junction bases: 5. This CDR3 comprises 13 residues. Germline V CDR1 and CDR2: SNHLY, FYNNEI. This CDR3 is CASSGLAGYEQFF. For the CDR3, the DNA is TGTGCCAGCTCGGGACTAGCGGGGTACGAGCAGTTCTTC.

The chain recombines TRBV2 with TRBJ2-7, with D tentatively TRBD2 (6 bases). Germline V gives CDR1 SNHLY, CDR2 FYNNEI. This CDR3 is 16 amino acids long. Between the trimmed V and J ends, which lost 1 base and 2 bases, there was a span of 15 bases. DNA of the CDR3: TGTGCCAGCAGTGAAGTAGGAGGGGACCCCCCCTACGAGCAGTACTTC. This encodes CASSEVGGDPPYEQYF.

The CDR3 nucleotides read TGTGCCAGCAGCGGGGGACAGGGGGCGGGAACCTATAATTCACCCCTCCACTTT. This gives the protein CASSGGQGAGTYNSPLHF. The chain has TRBV9 and TRBJ1-6; 12 bases map to TRBD1. J was trimmed by 2 bases and V by 3 bases; bases with no gene match: 6. Germline loops: CDR1 SGDLS, CDR2 YYNGEE. The CDR3 is made up of 18 amino acids. The entire variable domain, with the rest obtained from reference TRBV9 and TRBJ1-6, is as follows: DSGVTQTPKHLITATGQRVTLRCSPRSGDLSVYWYQQSLDQGLQFLIQYYNGEERAKGNILERFSAQQFPDLHSELNLSSLELGDSALYFCASSGGQGAGTYNSPLHFGNGTRLTVT.

The chain uses TRBV4-3 and TRBJ2-3; 13 nucleotides line up with TRBD2. The germline V gene encodes CDR1 LGHNA and CDR2 YSLEER. This CDR3 contains 16 residues. Losses at the gene ends were 4 bases for V and 5 bases for J; bases not matched to a gene: 6. The DNA for the CDR3 is TGCGCCAGCAGCCCCGGACTAGCGGGGGATATAGATACGCAGTATTTT. This translates into CASSPGLAGDIDTQYF.

The V call is TRBV2, the J call TRBJ1-4; D possibly corresponds to TRBD1 (6 bases). Germline values: CDR1 SNHLY, CDR2 FYNNEI. The CDR3 totals 16 residues. The ends were cut back, 6 bases at V and 0 bases at J, with 14 bases in the middle. CDR3 DNA: TGTGCCAGCAGGAAAGAACGGACAGCAACTAATGAAAAACTGTTTTTT. Protein: CASRKERTATNEKLFF.

The chain employs TRBV19 and TRBJ2-2; maybe TRBD2 (7 bases). This CDR3 has 15 residues. Germline CDR1 and CDR2: LNHDA and SQIVND (reference sequence). Trimming left V 7 bases short and J 0 bases short, with 12 bases between. The chain's CDR3 is CASIGGHSNTGELFF. The CDR3 nucleotides read TGTGCCAGTATCGGGGGGCACTCGAACACCGGGGAGCTGTTTTTT. Together with reference TRBV19 and TRBJ2-2, the CDR3 gives the full variable domain: DGGITQSPKYLFRKEGQNVTLSCEQNLNHDAMYWYRQDPGQGLRLIYYSQIVNDFQKGDIAEGYSVSREKKESFPLTVTSAQKNPTAFYLCASIGGHSNTGELFFGEGSRLTVL.

CDR3 sequence: CASSNGQGGSNYEQYF. The DNA of the CDR3 is TGTGCCAGCAGCAACGGACAGGGTGGTTCCAACTACGAGCAGTACTTC. The chain combines TRBV9 with TRBJ2-7; 8 bases are shared with TRBD1. Germline-derived CDR1 and CDR2 are SGDLS and YYNGEE. The CDR3 contains 16 residues. V shed 4 bases, J shed 3 bases, and the junction held 12 bases outside the gene matches.

The chain recombines TRBV7-9 with TRBJ1-1; maybe TRBD1 (5 bases). Germline V CDR1 and CDR2: SEHNR, FQNEAQ (reference sequence). This CDR3 comprises 11 residues. The CDR3: CALGTYTEAFF. The CDR3 nucleotides read TGTGCACTGGGGACTTACACTGAAGCTTTCTTT.

The chain uses TRBV3-1 (or the pseudogene TRBV3-2) and TRBJ1-2; 7 bases are a match to TRBD1. Germline trimming cut 0 bases from V and 4 bases from J; bases unmatched to any gene: 2. This CDR3 region has 14 residues. Germline V gene sequence: CDR1 LGHDT, CDR2 YNNKEL (reference sequence). CDR3 amino acids: CASSQESGGYGYTF. The DNA of the CDR3 is TGTGCCAGCAGCCAAGAGTCAGGGGGCTATGGCTACACCTTC.

The chain uses TRBV7-9 and TRBJ2-5; maybe TRBD1 (6 bases). The germline gives CDR1 SEHNR, CDR2 FQNEAQ (reference sequence). Trimming removed 7 bases from V and 7 bases from J, with 10 bases in between. This CDR3 is 11 amino acids long. In DNA, the CDR3 is TGTGCCAGCACCCTAGGGGGGACCCAGTACTTC. Encoded protein: CASTLGGTQYF. Using reference TRBV7-9 and TRBJ2-5 for the parts outside the CDR3, the full variable domain is DTGVSQNPRHKITKRGQNVTFRCDPISEHNRLYWYRQTLGQGPEFLTYFQNEAQLEKSRLLSDRFSAERPKGSFSTLEIQRTEQGDSAMYLCASTLGGTQYFGPGTRLLVL.

The chain links TRBV20-1 to TRBJ2-3; perhaps TRBD2 as D (7 bases). Per the germline V gene, CDR1 is DFQATT and CDR2 is SNEGSKA (reference sequence). Trimming left V 3 bases short and J 0 bases short, with 13 bases between. The CDR3 is made up of 15 amino acids. This CDR3 is CSASLAGASTDTQYF. In DNA, the CDR3 is TGCAGTGCTAGTCTGGCGGGGGCCAGCACAGATACGCAGTATTTT.

The rearrangement joins TRBV9 to TRBJ1-4; TRBD1 aligns across 9 bases. The V and J ends lost 3 bases and 12 bases, in that order; junction bases with no gene match: 15. Germline V lookup: CDR1 SGDLS, CDR2 YYNGEE. The CDR3 consists of 16 residues. The CDR3 loop is CASSAAGGTGPSELFF. CDR3 coding DNA: TGTGCCAGCAGCGCCGCCGGGGGGACAGGGCCCTCAGAACTGTTTTTT. The full variable domain, completed using reference TRBV9 and TRBJ1-4, is DSGVTQTPKHLITATGQRVTLRCSPRSGDLSVYWYQQSLDQGLQFLIQYYNGEERAKGNILERFSAQQFPDLHSELNLSSLELGDSALYFCASSAAGGTGPSELFFGSGTQLSVL.

This clone has just a few counts. The chain has TRBV4-3 and TRBJ1-4; 9 bases agree with TRBD1. CDR3 size: 15 residues. In germline, CDR1 is LGHNA, CDR2 YSLEER. The trim removed 1 base at V and 8 bases at J, leaving 5 bases unmatched. The DNA for the CDR3 is TGCGCCAGCAGCCAAGGGGACAGGGCGTCGGAAAAACTGTTTTTT. Translating gives CASSQGDRASEKLFF.

The V gene is TRBV7-8, the J gene TRBJ1-2; unclear D gene. Germline V gene data show CDR1 as SGHVS and CDR2 as FQNEAQ. V shed 5 bases and J shed 8 bases, with 15 bases lying between them. This CDR3 region has 13 residues. The CDR3 nucleotides are TGTGCCAGCAGCCCCCGGCAACTGAGGGGCTACACCTTC. This encodes CASSPRQLRGYTF. Combining the CDR3 with reference TRBV7-8 and TRBJ1-2 gives the whole variable domain GAGVSQSPRYKVAKRGQDVALRCDPISGHVSLFWYQQALGQGPEFLTYFQNEAQLDKSGLPSDRFFAERPEGSVSTLKIQRTQQEDSAVYLCASSPRQLRGYTFGSGTRLTVV.

The gene calls are TRBV3-1 (or the pseudogene TRBV3-2) and TRBJ1-5; 7 bases are shared with TRBD1. Trimming cost V 8 bases and J 5 bases; bases outside gene matches: 12. Germline CDR1 is LGHDT and CDR2 is YNNKEL (reference sequence). There are 15 residues in the CDR3. This CDR3 reads CASDTGAIMDQPQHF. In DNA, the CDR3 is TGTGCCAGCGATACAGGGGCGATTATGGATCAGCCCCAGCATTTT.

The chain is built from TRBV9 and TRBJ2-7; 7 nucleotides match TRBD1. With 4 bases clipped from V and 4 bases from J, the junction kept 11 bases outside the gene matches. Germline-derived CDR1 and CDR2 are SGDLS and YYNGEE. The length of the CDR3 is 15 residues. The CDR3 DNA reads as TGTGCCAGCAGCTCGAAGGGGGCGCAAACATACGAGCAGTACTTC. It specifies CASSSKGAQTYEQYF.

This chain joins TRBV7-8 and TRBJ1-6, with 8 bases that match TRBD1. Germline V lookup: CDR1 SGHVS, CDR2 FQNEAQ. The ends lost 5 bases at V and 7 bases at J; junction bases unmatched: 7. CDR3 length equals 15 residues. CDR3 DNA: TGTGCCAGCAGCACACAGACAGGGGCAAATTCACCCCTCCACTTT. Translated: CASSTQTGANSPLHF.

The chain carries TRBV7-9 and TRBJ2-5; D remains unclear. Germline assignment: CDR1 SEHNR and CDR2 FQNEAQ (reference sequence). Between the trimmed V and J ends, which lost 5 bases and 3 bases, there was a span of 16 bases. This CDR3 is built from 15 residues. CDR3 residues: CASSPFSRQKETQYF. The CDR3 DNA sequence: TGTGCCAGCAGCCCATTTAGCCGGCAAAAAGAGACCCAGTACTTC.

V gene TRBV5-4 combines with J gene TRBJ1-2; 7 nucleotides align to TRBD1. J lost 3 bases, V lost 4 bases, and 0 bases had no gene match. The length of the CDR3 is 12 residues. Germline V CDR1 and CDR2: SGHNT, YYREEE (reference sequence). DNA for the CDR3: TGTGCCAGCAGCGACAGGGACTATGGCTACACCTTC. Protein sequence: CASSDRDYGYTF.

The CDR3 region has the DNA TGTGCCAGCAGCTCGACAGGGGACTTTAATGAAAAACTGTTTTTT. This encodes CASSSTGDFNEKLFF. The rearrangement joins TRBV4-2 to TRBJ1-4, with 8 bases aligning to TRBD1. Trimming cost V 5 bases and J 4 bases; bases outside gene matches: 6. Germline V gene data show CDR1 as LGHNA and CDR2 as YNFKEQ. The length of the CDR3 is 15 residues.

Written as DNA, the CDR3 is TGCGCCAGCAGCTTGCAGGGGTCGACGAACACTGAAGCTTTCTTT. Protein product: CASSLQGSTNTEAFF. The V call is TRBV5-1, the J call TRBJ1-1; the D gene is possibly TRBD1 (6 bases). The CDR3 is 15 residues long. Germline V gives CDR1 SGHRS, CDR2 YFSETQ. Deletions cut 1 base from V and 1 base from J, with 11 bases between.

For the CDR3, the DNA is TGTGCCAGCAGCTTAGGGTTCCTAAATGAGCAGTTCTTC. Amino acid sequence: CASSLGFLNEQFF. The chain has TRBV11-3 and TRBJ2-1; D is uncertain. Germline assignment: CDR1 SGHNT and CDR2 YENEEA. The CDR3 runs 13 residues. V dropped 1 base and J dropped 7 bases, with 8 bases sitting between them. The full variable domain, its missing parts supplied by reference TRBV11-3 and TRBJ2-1, is EAGVVQSPRYKIIEKKQPVAFWCNPISGHNTLYWYLQNLGQGPELLIRYENEEAVDDSQLPKDRFSAERLKGVDSTLKIQPAELGDSAVYLCASSLGFLNEQFFGPGTRLTVL.

This chain uses TRBV6-5 with TRBJ1-1; tentative D call: TRBD1 (6 bases). V gave up 2 bases and J gave up 10 bases, with 14 bases separating them. The CDR3 runs 13 residues. Germline CDR1 and CDR2: MNHEY and SVGAGI. The CDR3 spells CASSYAPGDGAFF. The CDR3 bases are TGTGCCAGCAGTTACGCTCCAGGGGATGGAGCTTTCTTT.

This clone has just a few counts. The rearrangement links TRBV11-2 to TRBJ1-1; D possibly corresponds to TRBD1 (6 bases). The CDR3 loop spans 13 amino acids. The V gene lost 10 bases and the J gene lost 5 bases, with 17 bases spanning the gap. Germline CDR1 reads SGHAT; CDR2 reads FQNNGV. CDR3 in amino acids: CATKQGGWTEAFF. CDR3 in DNA: TGTGCCACCAAACAGGGAGGGTGGACTGAAGCTTTCTTT.

The chain links TRBV27 to TRBJ2-5, with 10 bases lining up with TRBD1. Per the germline V gene, CDR1 is MNHEY and CDR2 is SMNVEV (reference sequence). V shed 1 base, J shed 3 bases, and the junction held 20 bases outside the gene matches. CDR3 length: 21 amino acids. The CDR3: CASSLFAVGLKGTGDEETQYF. The CDR3 DNA follows: TGTGCCAGCAGTTTATTTGCGGTCGGCCTGAAAGGGACAGGGGACGAAGAGACCCAGTACTTC.